This T cell receptor (beta chain) was obtained from a study of response to subunit inactivated influenza vaccine. TCRdb ran MiXCR on the RT-PCR reads and lists one entry per CDR3 protein. In the table there are about 800,000 distinct CDR3 sequences, roughly 20% of which are singletons. V was cut by 1 base and J by 9 bases, with 13 bases left in between. CDR3 length: 14 amino acids. Looked up from germline, CDR1 is LGHNA and CDR2 is YNFKEQ. In its sample, this clonotype was seen a few times. Its antigen is not identified. The study, taken as a whole, reports: It was suggested by the authors that few new T cells are recruited by each seasonal influenza vaccination.

The sequences come from PBMCs from blood, collected around 5 days after vaccination. The chain joins TRBV4-2 to TRBJ1-5; D remains unclear. The sequence derives from a man in his fifties who received an inactivated influenza vaccine. The CDR3 DNA follows: TGTGCCAGCAGCCAAGTTGGATCCGTTCGGCCCCAGCATTTT. It encodes CASSQVGSVRPQHF.